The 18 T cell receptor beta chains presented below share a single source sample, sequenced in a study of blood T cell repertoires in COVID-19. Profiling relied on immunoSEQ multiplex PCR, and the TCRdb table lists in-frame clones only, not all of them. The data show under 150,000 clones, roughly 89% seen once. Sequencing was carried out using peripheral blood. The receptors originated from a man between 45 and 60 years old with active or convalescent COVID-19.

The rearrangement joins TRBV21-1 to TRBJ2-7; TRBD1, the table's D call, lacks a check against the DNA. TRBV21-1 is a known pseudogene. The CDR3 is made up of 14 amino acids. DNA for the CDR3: TGTGCCAGCAGCCACCGGGACAGATACTACGAGCAGTACTTC. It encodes CASSHRDRYYEQYF.

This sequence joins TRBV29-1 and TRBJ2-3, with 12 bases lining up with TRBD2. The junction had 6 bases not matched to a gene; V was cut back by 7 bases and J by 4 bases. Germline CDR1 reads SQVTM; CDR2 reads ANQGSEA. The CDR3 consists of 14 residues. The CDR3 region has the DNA TGCAGCGGTGGACTAGCGGGATCCCCAGATACGCAGTATTTT. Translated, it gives CSGGLAGSPDTQYF.

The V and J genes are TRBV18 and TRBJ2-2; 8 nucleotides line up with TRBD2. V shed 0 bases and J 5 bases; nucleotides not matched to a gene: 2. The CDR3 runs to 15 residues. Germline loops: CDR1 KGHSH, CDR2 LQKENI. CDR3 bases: TGTGCCAGCTCACCACCGGGACTAGATACCGGGGAGCTGTTTTTT. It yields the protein CASSPPGLDTGELFF. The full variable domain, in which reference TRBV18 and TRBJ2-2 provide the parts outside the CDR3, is NAGVMQNPRHLVRRRGQEARLRCSPMKGHSHVYWYRQLPEEGLKFMVYLQKENIIDESGMPKERFSAEFPKEGPSILRIQQVVRGDSAAYFCASSPPGLDTGELFFGEGSRLTVL.

The CDR3 here is CATLLQHTQYF. The CDR3 nucleotides read TGTGCCACCCTTTTACAACATACGCAGTATTTT. The chain links TRBV6-5 to TRBJ2-3; D unclear. This CDR3 is built from 11 residues. The germline V and J ends were trimmed by 10 bases and 7 bases, with 12 bases remaining between them. Per the germline V gene, CDR1 is MNHEY and CDR2 is SVGAGI.

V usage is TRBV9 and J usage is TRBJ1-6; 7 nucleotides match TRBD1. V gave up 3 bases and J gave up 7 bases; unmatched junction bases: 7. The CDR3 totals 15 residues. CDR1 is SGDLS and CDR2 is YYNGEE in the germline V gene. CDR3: CASSALQGSNSPLHF. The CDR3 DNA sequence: TGTGCCAGCAGCGCTCTACAGGGGTCAAATTCACCCCTCCACTTT.

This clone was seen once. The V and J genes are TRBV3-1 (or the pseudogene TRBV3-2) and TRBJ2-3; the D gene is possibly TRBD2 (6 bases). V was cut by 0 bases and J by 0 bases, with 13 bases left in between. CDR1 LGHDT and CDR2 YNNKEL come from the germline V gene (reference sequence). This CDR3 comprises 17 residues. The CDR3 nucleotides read TGTGCCAGCAGCCAAGAGAGGGCGGGAACGAGCACAGATACGCAGTATTTT. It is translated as CASSQERAGTSTDTQYF.

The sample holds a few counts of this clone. The CDR3: CASSLQGGETQYF. CDR3 DNA sequence: TGTGCCAGCAGTTTACAGGGTGGAGAGACCCAGTACTTC. The chain joins TRBV6-5 to TRBJ2-5; a possible D gene is TRBD1 (6 bases). The V gene lost 4 bases and the J gene lost 4 bases, with 10 bases spanning the gap. CDR3 length: 13 residues. Germline-derived CDR1 and CDR2 are MNHEY and SVGAGI.

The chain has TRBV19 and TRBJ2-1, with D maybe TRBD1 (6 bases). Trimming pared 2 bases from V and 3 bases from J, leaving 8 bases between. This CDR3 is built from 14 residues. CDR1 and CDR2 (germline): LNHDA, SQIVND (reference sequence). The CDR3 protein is CASSIRQDYNEQFF. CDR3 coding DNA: TGTGCCAGTAGTATAAGACAGGACTACAATGAGCAGTTCTTC.

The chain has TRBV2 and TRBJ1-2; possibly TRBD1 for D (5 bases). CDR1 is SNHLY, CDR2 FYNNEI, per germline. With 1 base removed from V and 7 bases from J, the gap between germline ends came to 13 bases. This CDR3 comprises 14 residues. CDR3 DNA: TGTGCCAGCAGTGAAGGGGGCGCGTCGGGTGGCTACACCTTC. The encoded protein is CASSEGGASGGYTF. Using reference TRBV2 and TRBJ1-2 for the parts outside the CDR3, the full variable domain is EPEVTQTPSHQVTQMGQEVILRCVPISNHLYFYWYRQILGQKVEFLVSFYNNEISEKSEIFDDQFSVERPDGSNFTLKIRSTKLEDSAMYFCASSEGGASGGYTFGSGTRLTVV.

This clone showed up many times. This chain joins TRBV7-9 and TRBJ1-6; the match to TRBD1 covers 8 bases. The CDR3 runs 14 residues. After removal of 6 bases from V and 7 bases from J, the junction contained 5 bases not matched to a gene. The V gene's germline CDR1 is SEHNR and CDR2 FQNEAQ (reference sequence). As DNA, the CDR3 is TGTGCCAGCAGGCAGGACAGGGTGAATTCACCCCTCCACTTT. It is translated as CASRQDRVNSPLHF.

The CDR3 DNA reads TGTGCCAGCATTTTTAGCAGGGAAGAGACCCAGTACTTC. Translation: CASIFSREETQYF. The gene calls are TRBV2 and TRBJ2-5; weak D call: TRBD1 (5 bases). The CDR3 extends over 13 amino acids. V was trimmed by 7 bases and J by 3 bases, leaving 12 bases between them. In germline, CDR1 is SNHLY, CDR2 FYNNEI. The whole variable domain, filled in from reference TRBV2 and TRBJ2-5, reads EPEVTQTPSHQVTQMGQEVILRCVPISNHLYFYWYRQILGQKVEFLVSFYNNEISEKSEIFDDQFSVERPDGSNFTLKIRSTKLEDSAMYFCASIFSREETQYFGPGTRLLVL.

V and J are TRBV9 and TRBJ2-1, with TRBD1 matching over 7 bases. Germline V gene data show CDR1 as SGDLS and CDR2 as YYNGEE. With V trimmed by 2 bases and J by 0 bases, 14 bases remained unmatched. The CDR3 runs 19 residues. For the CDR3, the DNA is TGTGCCAGCAGCGTTAGTAGCTTTGGGGGACAGAGCTCCTACAATGAGCAGTTCTTC. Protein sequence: CASSVSSFGGQSSYNEQFF.

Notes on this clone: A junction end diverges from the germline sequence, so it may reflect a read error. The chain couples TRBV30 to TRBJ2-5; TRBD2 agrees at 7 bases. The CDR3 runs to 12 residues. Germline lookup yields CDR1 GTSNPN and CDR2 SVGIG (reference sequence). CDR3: CAWRGISGPRNF. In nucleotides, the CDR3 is TGTGCCTGGAGGGGGATTAGCGGGCCACGGAACTTC.

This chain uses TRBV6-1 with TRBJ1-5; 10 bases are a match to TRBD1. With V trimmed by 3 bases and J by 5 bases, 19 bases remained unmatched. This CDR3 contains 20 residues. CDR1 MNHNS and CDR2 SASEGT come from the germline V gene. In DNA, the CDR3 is TGTGCCAGCAGTGATTCGACCCGGGACAGGGGCTTCTATAGGGATCAGCCCCAGCATTTT. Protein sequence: CASSDSTRDRGFYRDQPQHF.

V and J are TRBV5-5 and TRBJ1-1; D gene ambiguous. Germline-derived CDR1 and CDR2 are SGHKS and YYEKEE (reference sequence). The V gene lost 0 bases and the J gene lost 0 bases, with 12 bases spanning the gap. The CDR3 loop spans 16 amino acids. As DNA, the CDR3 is TGTGCCAGCAGCTTGGCAGGAAGGCCTTTGAACACTGAAGCTTTCTTT. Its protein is CASSLAGRPLNTEAFF.

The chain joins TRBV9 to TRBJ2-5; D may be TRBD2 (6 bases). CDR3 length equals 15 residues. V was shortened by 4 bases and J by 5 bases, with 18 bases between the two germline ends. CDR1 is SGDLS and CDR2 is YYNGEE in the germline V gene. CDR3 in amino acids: CASSRGGGSRETQYF. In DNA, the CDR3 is TGTGCCAGCAGCAGAGGTGGAGGGTCCCGTGAGACCCAGTACTTC.

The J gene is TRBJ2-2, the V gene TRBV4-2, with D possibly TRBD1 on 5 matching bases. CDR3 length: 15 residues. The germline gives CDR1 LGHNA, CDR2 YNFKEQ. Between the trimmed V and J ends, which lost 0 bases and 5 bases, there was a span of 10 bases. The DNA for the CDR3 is TGTGCCAGCAGCCAAGATTTTTCAGGGACCGGGGAGCTGTTTTTT. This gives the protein CASSQDFSGTGELFF.

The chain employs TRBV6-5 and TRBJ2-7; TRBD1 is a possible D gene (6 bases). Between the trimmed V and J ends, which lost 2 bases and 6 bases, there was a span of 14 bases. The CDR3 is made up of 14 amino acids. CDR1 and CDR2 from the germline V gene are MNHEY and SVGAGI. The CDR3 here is CASSYAITGIEQYF. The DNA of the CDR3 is TGTGCCAGCAGTTACGCCATCACAGGGATCGAGCAGTACTTC.